The rows below give T cell receptor beta chains drawn from one sample of a study of T cells after yellow fever vaccination. TCRdb reprocessed the 5' RACE reads via MiXCR and lists one record per CDR3 protein. The table records 340,000 or so distinct CDR3 sequences, around 12% of them present only once. Sequenced here: CD4+ T cells sorted from PBMCs, sampled 15 days after the yellow fever booster vaccination. The origin of the receptors is a man between 18 and 29 years old who received the YFV17D yellow fever vaccine. The CDR3 runs from the conserved cysteine through the conserved F or W. Each record gives: clone size, V gene, J gene, CDR3 protein. Part of the rows lack a size; the others show once, few, many or a class for expanded clones.

few	TRBV4-1	TRBJ1-2	CASSSMMTASSRDFRGYTF
few	TRBV5-1	TRBJ2-5	CASSKEGGTQYF
once	TRBV9	TRBJ2-5	CASSVAWGRGETQYF
few	TRBV5-1	TRBJ2-1	CASSLELAGDSEQFF
.	TRBV10-3	TRBJ2-5	CAISESIGRDHQETQYF
.	TRBV3-1	TRBJ1-1	CASSQVGAVSTEAFF
many	TRBV6-2/TRBV6-3	TRBJ1-1	CASYRSLNTEAFF
few	TRBV12-3/TRBV12-4	TRBJ1-6	CASTLTGGSNSPLHF
.	TRBV7-9	TRBJ1-5	CASSLASDRLINQPQHF
many	TRBV5-1	TRBJ2-1	CASSTLLAGGVDEQFF
.	TRBV7-2	TRBJ2-5	CASSFGGLRETQYF
few	TRBV7-2	TRBJ1-1	CASSWRALNTEAFF
few	TRBV9	TRBJ2-2	CASSVDSGGAGGGELFF
few	TRBV20-1	TRBJ2-3	CSANEVGSPRDTQYF
many	TRBV2	TRBJ2-1	CASRGDSYNEQFF
.	TRBV27	TRBJ1-1	CASSLSRDTEAFF
many	TRBV20-1	TRBJ1-5	CSARYSNQPQHF
many	TRBV7-9	TRBJ2-3	CASSLNQGTDTQYF
.	TRBV5-5	TRBJ2-1	CASSSRLAGGSSYNEQFF
.	TRBV29-1	TRBJ1-1	CSAAGGFAEAFF
.	TRBV3-1	TRBJ1-2	CASSQGGQFYGYTF
few	TRBV25-1	TRBJ2-1	CASSDPLAGVNNEQFF
few	TRBV28	TRBJ2-1	CASSFGLAGGFYNEQFF
few	TRBV6-5	TRBJ1-3	CASSYSGPGNTIYF
many	TRBV7-9	TRBJ1-2	CASSLLSGQPYTF
.	TRBV18	TRBJ2-3	CASSPQGTSGSTDTQYF
few	TRBV15	TRBJ2-5	CATSLRRASTETQYF
few	TRBV5-4	TRBJ2-1	CASSPRASNEQFF
few	TRBV18	TRBJ2-5	CASSPQGAETQYF
many	TRBV19	TRBJ1-1	CASNSEGIGLPTEAFF
.	TRBV3-1	TRBJ1-1	CASRRNLNTEAFF
.	TRBV12-3/TRBV12-4	TRBJ2-6	CASSPQSGANVLTF
few	TRBV7-2	TRBJ1-2	CASSLLTTFNYGYTF
.	TRBV9	TRBJ2-1	CASSVAPLGEQFF
.	TRBV10-1	TRBJ2-7	CASSEVDRIYEQYF
.	TRBV12-3/TRBV12-4	TRBJ1-1	CASSFFQGQTEAFF
few	TRBV29-1	TRBJ1-1	CSVVRTENTEAFF
few	TRBV5-6	TRBJ2-3	CASSGPGPSTDTQYF
once	TRBV19	TRBJ2-6	CASSVSPGANVLTF
few	TRBV7-2	TRBJ2-3	CASSYRLSASTDTQYF
few	TRBV12-3/TRBV12-4	TRBJ1-6	CASSPQRDSPLHF
many	TRBV5-1	TRBJ1-2	CASSYRDSGNHYGYTF